Listed below are T cell receptor beta chains from one sample, sequenced in a study of OX40 agonist ivuxolimab in advanced cancers. Using immunoSEQ multiplex PCR, the repertoire was profiled, and TCRdb retains in-frame clones only, with some absent. The sample lists tens of thousands of clones, around 84% occurring once. Sequences were derived from CD4+ or CD8+ T cells sorted from blood, sampled in a trial of the OX40 agonist ivuxolimab. The receptors originated from an adult with an advanced solid tumor such as melanoma, head and neck, liver or kidney cancer. CDR3s leave out the opening cysteine and the closing phenylalanine or tryptophan. A D gene is named only where the DNA matches it firmly.

d_call	v_call	cdr3_aa
TRBD2	TRBV9	ASSARTSGGRREQF
-	TRBV10-3	AAGGGEVADTQY
-	TRBV10-2	ASIDLRDGTDTQY
-	TRBV5-5	ASSLALDTQY
-	TRBV10-3	AISEGTPYEQY
-	TRBV6-4	ASSPTTEWREQF
TRBD1	TRBV5-6	ASSLAPTGVTEAF
TRBD1	TRBV5-6	ASSRVGGEDEQF
-	TRBV13	ASSLDIYEQY
-	TRBV13	ASSPFSGYNEQF
TRBD1	TRBV4-1	ASTAGTGVDEQY
-	TRBV5-6	ASSRDWRGELF
TRBD1	TRBV23-1	ASPNRDSQYEQY
-	TRBV6-1	ASSEGRGPSYEQY
-	TRBV27	AVREPVGANVLT
-	TRBV29-1	SGVGIGSYEQY
-	TRBV5-1	ASSLGGDRVYEQY
TRBD1	TRBV6-9	ASSTGQGTDTQY
-	TRBV28	ASCRGALTDTQY
-	TRBV5-4	ASSFRGLAYGYT
-	TRBV5-4	ASSLPDRHNEQF
-	TRBV19	ASKDRPVSYNEQF
TRBD1	TRBV19	ASIAGTGWHQPQH
-	TRBV20-1	SAPEDGYT
-	TRBV10-3	AISESEGRNSPLH
-	TRBV19	ASSIGSAVYGYT
-	TRBV19	ASTLGGNTEAF
TRBD1	TRBV11-2	ASSKRTGEDYGYT
TRBD2	TRBV5-1	ASSFRTSGGQETQY
-	TRBV4-2	ASSQVGEQF
-	TRBV7-2	ASSLGYGSEVADTQY
TRBD1	TRBV7-2	ASSWDSTSGYT
-	TRBV28	ASSSSTGRVNTEAF
-	TRBV6-1	ASSETPASPQH
-	TRBV6-5	ASSYGQMNTEAF
-	TRBV5-6	ASSPDAALYNEQF
TRBD1	TRBV6-6	ASSPGGLTEAF
-	TRBV6-5	ASRSTGPATEAF
TRBD2	TRBV19	ASTPGSSGAYYEQY
-	TRBV27	ASSLLTGELF
-	TRBV6-5	ASSYSPNGNTEAF
-	TRBV7-8	ASSLGVGVYGYT
-	TRBV7-9	ASSPRQENHGDEQF
-	TRBV19	ASSILNTGELF
TRBD1	TRBV11-2	ASSLATGGPETQY
-	TRBV7-9	ASSLVGTPYGYT
-	TRBV2	ALEAVAEAF
TRBD1	TRBV27	ASRPTGGPYGYT
-	TRBV28	ASSLRGWNQPQH
-	TRBV7-9	ASSVGPYEQY
TRBD1	TRBV10-1	ASGGQHNEQF
-	TRBV4-1	ASSQAKNGVNEQF
TRBD2	TRBV6-6	ASSDGTSGGEQF
-	TRBV9	ASSLFGGGSYEQY
-	TRBV28	ASSYPLYRVTNEKLF
-	TRBV10-3	AISQGTLLEAF